These 31 T cell receptor beta chains were sequenced from one sample in a study of blood T cell repertoires in COVID-19. Sequencing was performed with immunoSEQ multiplex PCR; in TCRdb, only in-frame clones are kept and a portion is missing. The sample has 210,000 or so clones, more than 75% seen once. Source material: PBMCs or T cells enriched from blood (not recorded which). The receptors derive from a woman aged 35 to 49 with acute COVID-19.

The chain recombines TRBV28 with TRBJ1-5; D gene unclear. CDR1 MDHEN and CDR2 SYDVKM come from the germline V gene. Trimming stripped 4 bases from V and 5 bases from J, with 15 bases between. There are 15 residues in the CDR3. This chain's CDR3 is CASSSRGSSHQPQHF. In DNA form, the CDR3 reads TGTGCCAGCAGTTCCCGCGGCAGTTCTCATCAGCCCCAGCATTTT.

V gene TRBV29-1 combines with J gene TRBJ2-7; 9 positions agree with TRBD1. In germline, CDR1 is SQVTM, CDR2 ANQGSEA. The CDR3 is made up of 15 amino acids. After removal of 6 bases from V and 1 base from J, the junction contained 10 bases not matched to a gene. This CDR3 reads CSVYTGQGRSYEQYF. The CDR3 bases are TGCAGCGTCTACACTGGACAGGGGAGGTCCTACGAGCAGTACTTC.

This chain's CDR3 is CASCVDSESNTGELFF. The CDR3 DNA is TGTGCCAGTTGCGTTGACAGTGAATCGAACACCGGGGAGCTGTTTTTT. The chain is built from TRBV2 and TRBJ2-2; possible D gene TRBD1, 5 bases. V lost 9 bases and J lost 0, with 17 bases in between. The germline CDR1 and CDR2 sequences are SNHLY and FYNNEI. CDR3 length equals 16 residues.

This chain links TRBV6-5 with TRBJ1-2; D is uncertain. Germline assignment: CDR1 MNHEY and CDR2 SVGAGI. The CDR3 covers 16 residues. V dropped 4 bases and J dropped 8 bases, with 23 bases sitting between them. The CDR3 bases are TGTGCCAGCAGTTCTGGACCCGGACGGGGATATAGGGGCTACACCTTC. Its translation: CASSSGPGRGYRGYTF.

This chain connects TRBV19 to TRBJ1-5, with D uncertain. The CDR3 is made up of 15 amino acids. CDR1 is LNHDA and CDR2 is SQIVND in the germline V gene (reference sequence). With 1 base removed from V and 2 bases from J, the gap between germline ends came to 9 bases. CDR3 sequence (DNA): TGTGCCAGTAGTATAGTGAGGAGTGGCAATCAGCCCCAGCATTTT. As protein: CASSIVRSGNQPQHF.

V is TRBV5-4 and J is TRBJ1-1; TRBD1 is a possible D gene (5 bases). This CDR3 has 13 residues. Trimming cost V 5 bases and J 2 bases, with 10 bases left between them. CDR1 and CDR2 from the germline V gene are SGHNT and YYREEE (reference sequence). This CDR3 reads CASRSGPNTEAFF. CDR3 DNA sequence: TGTGCCAGCAGATCAGGGCCAAACACTGAAGCTTTCTTT.

This chain uses TRBV5-1 with TRBJ1-1; TRBD1 is a possible D gene (6 bases). The CDR3 sequence is 15 residues long. Germline CDR1 reads SGHRS; CDR2 reads YFSETQ. V lost 4 bases to trimming and J lost 1 base, with 14 bases between them. The CDR3 spells CASSPRQAPNTEAFF. In DNA, the CDR3 is TGCGCCAGCAGCCCCAGACAGGCCCCGAACACTGAAGCTTTCTTT.

V is TRBV28 and J is TRBJ1-1, with D possibly TRBD1 on 5 matching bases. Trimming took 5 bases from V and 0 from J, leaving 13 bases between them. In germline, CDR1 is MDHEN, CDR2 SYDVKM. This CDR3 spans 15 amino acids. The DNA of the CDR3 is TGTGCCAGCAGTGAGACAGATAGCTTGAACACTGAAGCTTTCTTT. It encodes CASSETDSLNTEAFF.

The J gene is TRBJ2-7, the V gene TRBV9; a weak D match, TRBD2 (5 bases). Trimming took off 3 bases at V and 7 bases at J, with 23 bases between the two ends. CDR3 length equals 16 residues. The germline V gene encodes CDR1 SGDLS and CDR2 YYNGEE. CDR3 sequence: CASSASFGQVTGEQYF. CDR3 nucleotide sequence: TGTGCCAGCAGCGCAAGTTTCGGGCAGGTTACGGGGGAGCAGTACTTC.

The chain has TRBV30 and TRBJ2-1, with TRBD2 matching 9 bases. The germline V gene has CDR1 GTSNPN and CDR2 SVGIG (reference sequence). With 2 bases clipped from V and 9 bases from J, the junction kept 8 bases outside the gene matches. The CDR3 consists of 14 residues. CDR3 coding DNA: TGTGCCTGGAGTCGACTAGCGGCGGGTAGTGAGCAGTTCTTC. Its protein is CAWSRLAAGSEQFF.

This clone was detected once. The chain links TRBV3-1 (or the pseudogene TRBV3-2) to TRBJ2-1; D is perhaps TRBD2 (7 bases). Germline CDR1 is LGHDT and CDR2 is YNNKEL (reference sequence). With 4 bases removed from V and 5 bases from J, the gap between germline ends came to 15 bases. The CDR3 is 15 amino acids. The CDR3 spells CASSRRGGNHNEQFF. The CDR3, as DNA: TGTGCCAGCAGCCGTAGGGGGGGAAACCACAATGAGCAGTTCTTC.

DNA for the CDR3: TGTGCCAGTAGTATAGACAGGGGGAACACTGAAGCTTTCTTT. This sequence encodes CASSIDRGNTEAFF. The chain uses TRBV19 and TRBJ1-1, with D tentatively TRBD1 (6 bases). The germline V and J ends were trimmed by 0 bases and 1 base, with 6 bases remaining between them. Germline V CDR1 and CDR2: LNHDA, SQIVND (reference sequence). The CDR3 runs to 14 residues.

The genes are TRBV4-3 and TRBJ1-2, with D hard to call. Trimming took off 4 bases at V and 0 bases at J, with 12 bases between the two ends. This CDR3 contains 15 residues. CDR1 and CDR2 (germline): LGHNA, YSLEER. CDR3 sequence (DNA): TGCGCCAGCAGCCCAGAGAGGATCTCTAACTATGGCTACACCTTC. Amino acids: CASSPERISNYGYTF.

This chain connects TRBV28 to TRBJ2-1, with D possibly TRBD2 on 6 matching bases. This CDR3 spans 16 amino acids. The germline CDR1 and CDR2 sequences are MDHEN and SYDVKM. Trimming removed 1 base at V and 2 bases at J, with 12 bases between. The CDR3: CASSLLEGLAYNEQFF. For the CDR3, the DNA is TGTGCCAGCAGTTTATTGGAGGGGTTAGCCTACAATGAGCAGTTCTTC.

The chain couples TRBV9 to TRBJ1-4, with 12 bases identical to TRBD1. The CDR3 consists of 15 residues. Germline CDR1 and CDR2: SGDLS and YYNGEE. Trimming cost V 3 bases and J 8 bases; bases outside gene matches: 5. The CDR3 spells CASSEAGTGGEKLFF. The CDR3 nucleotides read TGTGCCAGCAGCGAAGCCGGGACAGGGGGCGAAAAACTGTTTTTT.

The rearrangement joins TRBV28 to TRBJ1-5; D is undetermined. The germline V gene has CDR1 MDHEN and CDR2 SYDVKM. With 6 bases removed from V and 10 bases from J, the gap between germline ends came to 10 bases. This CDR3 contains 11 residues. As DNA, the CDR3 is TGTGCCAGCAGGAAGACTAGACCCCAGCATTTT. The encoded protein is CASRKTRPQHF.

V and J are TRBV30 and TRBJ2-1, with unresolved D. This CDR3 contains 12 residues. V was clipped by 0 bases and J by 7 bases, with 7 bases between them. Germline CDR1 and CDR2: GTSNPN and SVGIG (reference sequence). CDR3 DNA sequence: TGTGCCTGGAGTGTAGGAGCAAATGAGCAGTTCTTC. Translating gives CAWSVGANEQFF.

This chain connects TRBV6-5 to TRBJ1-2; the D gene is possibly TRBD1 (5 bases). Germline loops: CDR1 MNHEY, CDR2 SVGAGI. Trimming shortened V by 6 bases and J by 8 bases, and 13 bases separated the two germline ends. CDR3 length equals 12 residues. The CDR3 reads CASRTGPVGYTF. CDR3 in DNA: TGTGCCAGCAGAACAGGTCCGGTCGGCTACACCTTC.

This sequence joins TRBV5-1 and TRBJ2-3, with 8 positions matching TRBD1. From germline, CDR1 is SGHRS and CDR2 YFSETQ. V shed 4 bases, J shed 3 bases, and the junction held 16 bases outside the gene matches. This CDR3 region has 18 residues. CDR3 loop: CASSHRLRQGIITDTQYF. The CDR3 bases are TGCGCCAGCAGCCACCGACTGCGACAGGGGATTATTACAGATACGCAGTATTTT.

This clone was counted a single time. The chain joins TRBV30 to TRBJ1-1; possible D gene TRBD1, 5 bases. V lost 2 bases to trimming and J lost 0 bases, with 10 bases between them. The CDR3 has 14 residues. The germline CDR1 and CDR2 sequences are GTSNPN and SVGIG (reference sequence). CDR3 region: CAWSWVRVNTEAFF. CDR3 bases: TGTGCCTGGAGTTGGGTCAGGGTGAACACTGAAGCTTTCTTT. The entire variable domain, with the rest obtained from reference TRBV30 and TRBJ1-1, is as follows: SQTIHQWPATLVQPVGSPLSLECTVEGTSNPNLYWYRQAAGRGLQLLFYSVGIGQISSEVPQNLSASRPQDRQFILSSKKLLLSDSGFYLCAWSWVRVNTEAFFGQGTRLTVV.

The chain couples TRBV7-8 to TRBJ1-5; D uncertain. The CDR3 covers 14 residues. The V gene lost 5 bases and the J gene lost 2 bases, with 10 bases spanning the gap. Germline lookup yields CDR1 SGHVS and CDR2 FQNEAQ. CDR3: CASSTRMGNQPQHF. The CDR3 region has the DNA TGTGCCAGCAGCACGCGCATGGGCAATCAGCCCCAGCATTTT.

The V and J genes are TRBV6-5 and TRBJ1-1, with D unclear. Germline CDR1 and CDR2: MNHEY and SVGAGI. Trimming shortened V by 3 bases and J by 5 bases, and 16 bases separated the two germline ends. The CDR3 is made up of 15 amino acids. The CDR3 spells CASSYSERPGTEAFF. CDR3 nucleotides: TGTGCCAGCAGTTATAGTGAAAGGCCGGGGACTGAAGCTTTCTTT.

This chain uses TRBV9 with TRBJ2-7; 8 nucleotides line up with TRBD1. The CDR3 totals 15 residues. CDR1 and CDR2 from the germline V gene are SGDLS and YYNGEE. V was pared by 4 bases and J by 2 bases, with 8 bases of the junction left unmatched. CDR3 protein: CASSPRTGTPYEQYF. The CDR3 nucleotides are TGTGCCAGCAGCCCCCGGACAGGGACACCCTACGAGCAGTACTTC.

The rearrangement uses TRBV28 and TRBJ2-5, with 14 bases identical to TRBD2. Germline CDR1 and CDR2: MDHEN and SYDVKM. Trimming removed 8 bases from V and 5 bases from J; junction bases left unmatched: 13. This CDR3 contains 17 residues. The CDR3 loop is CASEPGLAGALGETQYF. CDR3 nucleotide sequence: TGTGCCAGCGAGCCGGGACTAGCGGGAGCCCTCGGGGAGACCCAGTACTTC. Full variable domain (outside the CDR3, taken from reference TRBV28 and TRBJ2-5): DVKVTQSSRYLVKRTGEKVFLECVQDMDHENMFWYRQDPGLGLRLIYFSYDVKMKEKGDIPEGYSVSREKKERFSLILESASTNQTSMYLCASEPGLAGALGETQYFGPGTRLLVL.

This clone has more than one count but fewer than ten. The gene calls are TRBV24-1 and TRBJ1-1; weak D call: TRBD1 (6 bases). Germline V gene data show CDR1 as KGHDR and CDR2 as SFDVKD. The CDR3 extends over 15 amino acids. The V and J ends lost 5 bases and 1 base respectively, with 13 bases between them. The CDR3 is CATSAADSPNTEAFF. CDR3 DNA: TGTGCCACCAGTGCCGCGGACAGCCCGAACACTGAAGCTTTCTTT.

In this sample, this clone turned up a few times. The chain carries TRBV24-1 and TRBJ1-4; tentatively, D is TRBD1 (6 bases). In germline, CDR1 is KGHDR, CDR2 SFDVKD. The CDR3 extends over 17 amino acids. V shed 5 bases and J shed 1 base, with 16 bases lying between them. CDR3 sequence (DNA): TGTGCCACCAGTGTTGGGGTGACAGGCGGAACTAATGAAAAACTGTTTTTT. It translates to CATSVGVTGGTNEKLFF.

The rearrangement joins TRBV27 to TRBJ2-3, with 8 bases that match TRBD2. The CDR3 runs 18 residues. V lost 5 bases and J lost 2; bases outside the gene matches: 15. The V gene's germline CDR1 is MNHEY and CDR2 SMNVEV (reference sequence). The CDR3 region is CASSPNPRAGGITDTQYF. CDR3 bases: TGTGCCAGCAGTCCCAACCCTCGTGCGGGGGGAATCACAGATACGCAGTATTTT.

This chain joins TRBV30 and TRBJ1-5; TRBD1 agrees at 7 bases. Unmatched junction bases numbered 22, after V lost 7 bases and J lost 7 bases. This CDR3 spans 17 amino acids. CDR1 and CDR2 (germline): GTSNPN, SVGIG (reference sequence). The CDR3 loop is CAFTPGQHNRLGQPQHF. The DNA of the CDR3 is TGTGCCTTCACACCGGGACAGCACAATCGGTTAGGACAGCCCCAGCATTTT.

The CDR3 here is CSPVVVRTGGTEAFF. DNA for the CDR3: TGCAGCCCCGTGGTTGTACGGACAGGGGGCACTGAAGCTTTCTTT. V is TRBV29-1 and J is TRBJ1-1; 10 nucleotides agree with TRBD1. The CDR3 sequence is 15 residues long. V lost 8 bases and J lost 4; bases outside the gene matches: 13. Germline lookup yields CDR1 SQVTM and CDR2 ANQGSEA.

The rearrangement uses TRBV12-5 and TRBJ1-2; 10 bases agree with TRBD1. Looked up from germline, CDR1 is LGHNT and CDR2 is FRNRAP. Trimming at V came to 6 bases and at J to 4 bases, leaving 8 bases not matched to a gene. The CDR3 length is 15 residues. The CDR3 DNA is TGTGCTAGTGGCAGGGGGGACAGGGGCCGCTATGGCTACACCTTC. It codes for CASGRGDRGRYGYTF.

The chain combines TRBV5-6 with TRBJ1-3; 8 positions match TRBD1. The CDR3 contains 17 residues. Per the germline V gene, CDR1 is SGHDT and CDR2 is YYEEEE. The trim removed 3 bases at V and 1 base at J, leaving 9 bases unmatched. CDR3 residues: CASSSLARDRSGNTIYF. Written as DNA, the CDR3 is TGTGCCAGCAGCTCACTCGCAAGGGACAGGTCTGGAAACACCATATATTTT.